The 28 T cell receptor beta chains in this list originate from one sample, sequenced in a study of blood T cell repertoires in COVID-19. Only in-frame clones appear in the TCRdb table, and some are missing; sequencing was by immunoSEQ multiplex PCR. The table has some 62,000 clones, 88% seen once. Material: peripheral blood. These receptor sequences come from a human donor in a cohort sampled during active COVID-19.

The chain employs TRBV9 and TRBJ2-2; 8 positions agree with TRBD2. Per the germline V gene, CDR1 is SGDLS and CDR2 is YYNGEE. Trimming at V came to 5 bases and at J to 3 bases, leaving 9 bases not matched to a gene. The CDR3 has 16 residues. The CDR3 DNA is TGTGCCAGCAGGCGAGCGGGAGTCGGGCACACCGGGGAGCTGTTTTTT. Translated, it gives CASRRAGVGHTGELFF.

This chain connects TRBV7-8 to TRBJ2-7; perhaps TRBD2 as D (6 bases). The germline V gene encodes CDR1 SGHVS and CDR2 FQNEAQ. This CDR3 is 17 amino acids long. The V gene lost 0 bases and the J gene lost 0 bases, with 15 bases spanning the gap. The CDR3 nucleotides are TGTGCCAGCAGCTTAGCGGTCGCGGGACGGAGCTCCTACGAGCAGTACTTC. Translated: CASSLAVAGRSSYEQYF.

The rearrangement links TRBV11-2 to TRBJ1-1, with D possibly TRBD1 on 5 matching bases. The germline V gene encodes CDR1 SGHAT and CDR2 FQNNGV. V was shortened by 5 bases and J by 7 bases, with 11 bases between the two germline ends. The CDR3 sequence is 12 residues long. The CDR3 DNA is TGTGCCAGCAGCCCAGGACACCATGAAGCTTTCTTT. Amino acids: CASSPGHHEAFF.

Only a few counts were recorded for this clone. The chain is built from TRBV6-5 and TRBJ1-1; D is ambiguous. Germline V gives CDR1 MNHEY, CDR2 SVGAGI. The CDR3 covers 13 residues. Trimming stripped 2 bases from V and 1 base from J, with 5 bases between. The CDR3 DNA is TGTGCCAGCAGTTACAGCCAGAACACTGAAGCTTTCTTT. Protein: CASSYSQNTEAFF.

CDR3 amino acids: CASNRDRSNTEAFF. For the CDR3, the DNA is TGTGCCAGCAATCGGGACAGATCGAACACTGAAGCTTTCTTT. The chain recombines TRBV6-5 with TRBJ1-1; TRBD1 aligns across 7 bases. This CDR3 contains 14 residues. J was trimmed by 1 base and V by 7 bases; bases with no gene match: 6. Germline V lookup: CDR1 MNHEY, CDR2 SVGAGI.

This clone was counted only a few times. The rearrangement links TRBV5-4 to TRBJ2-3; 8 nucleotides agree with TRBD2. J lost 0 bases, V lost 4 bases, and 13 bases had no gene match. The CDR3 totals 18 residues. Germline V lookup: CDR1 SGHNT, CDR2 YYREEE (reference sequence). The CDR3: CASSPPGLALSSTDTQYF. The CDR3 bases are TGTGCCAGCAGCCCCCCAGGACTAGCCCTATCTAGCACAGATACGCAGTATTTT.

The chain couples TRBV6-2 or TRBV6-3 to TRBJ1-5, with D possibly matching TRBD1 (5 bases). Per germline, CDR1 MNHEY and CDR2 SVGEGT. The CDR3 covers 14 residues. Trimming removed 4 bases from V and 0 bases from J, with 7 bases in between. CDR3: CASSFRASNQPQHF. CDR3 DNA: TGTGCCAGCAGTTTCAGGGCTAGCAATCAGCCCCAGCATTTT.

This rearrangement joins TRBV9 to TRBJ2-3; 7 nucleotides align to TRBD1. This CDR3 contains 16 residues. The germline gives CDR1 SGDLS, CDR2 YYNGEE. The V and J ends lost 3 bases and 6 bases, in that order; junction bases with no gene match: 13. The CDR3 nucleotides are TGTGCCAGCAGCGGGGGCACAGGGGTGCCGGGGGATACGCAGTATTTT. It is translated as CASSGGTGVPGDTQYF.

The CDR3 reads CASSVRTGGDGNTIYF. Here the CDR3 DNA reads TGCGCCAGCAGTGTTAGGACAGGGGGCGATGGAAACACCATATATTTT. The chain couples TRBV10-1 to TRBJ1-3; 11 positions agree with TRBD1. This CDR3 has 16 amino acids. Trimming cost V 4 bases and J 3 bases; bases outside gene matches: 5. Germline values: CDR1 WNHNN, CDR2 SYGVQD (reference sequence).

This clone was observed once. This CDR3 reads CSAPGNTEAFF. In DNA form, the CDR3 reads TGCAGTGCTCCAGGGAACACTGAAGCTTTCTTT. The chain uses TRBV20-1 and TRBJ1-1; D remains unclear. Germline CDR1 is DFQATT and CDR2 is SNEGSKA (reference sequence). Trimming removed 5 bases at V and 1 base at J, with 5 bases between. The CDR3 spans 11 residues.

V is TRBV28 and J is TRBJ2-1; 7 nucleotides agree with TRBD1. The germline CDR1 and CDR2 sequences are MDHEN and SYDVKM. The junction had 24 bases not matched to a gene; V was cut back by 10 bases and J by 9 bases. This CDR3 is 17 amino acids long. CDR3: CATRGAGQYQGDGEQFF. For the CDR3, the DNA is TGTGCCACCCGAGGGGCAGGGCAATACCAGGGGGACGGTGAGCAGTTCTTC.

The chain couples TRBV15 to TRBJ2-5, with 14 positions matching TRBD2. The CDR3 covers 15 residues. The V gene end was trimmed by 5 bases and the J gene end by 5 bases; junction bases not matched to a gene: 4. The germline CDR1 and CDR2 sequences are LNHNV and YYDKDF (reference sequence). CDR3 DNA sequence: TGTGCCACCAGCGCCGGGACTAGCGGGGGTGAGACCCAGTACTTC. This codes for CATSAGTSGGETQYF.

This chain links TRBV24-1 with TRBJ2-7; 8 nucleotides agree with TRBD1. The CDR3 consists of 15 residues. Germline V gene sequence: CDR1 KGHDR, CDR2 SFDVKD. Germline trimming cut 4 bases from V and 2 bases from J; bases unmatched to any gene: 6. The CDR3 spells CATSDSGQVAYEQYF. CDR3 nucleotide sequence: TGTGCCACCAGTGACTCGGGACAGGTCGCCTACGAGCAGTACTTC.

The gene calls are TRBV6-5 and TRBJ1-4; 9 bases are shared with TRBD1. The CDR3 is made up of 14 amino acids. V was clipped by 4 bases and J by 5 bases; unmatched bases: 2. Germline V gene data show CDR1 as MNHEY and CDR2 as SVGAGI. The CDR3 sequence: CASSFGQGNEKLFF. CDR3 coding DNA: TGTGCCAGCAGTTTCGGACAGGGGAATGAAAAACTGTTTTTT.

V gene TRBV28 combines with J gene TRBJ2-5; a possible D gene is TRBD2 (6 bases). Trimming stripped 7 bases from V and 7 bases from J, with 16 bases between. Germline assignment: CDR1 MDHEN and CDR2 SYDVKM. The CDR3 sequence is 13 residues long. The CDR3 reads CASMGSGPGTQYF. The CDR3 DNA sequence: TGTGCCAGCATGGGTAGCGGTCCGGGGACCCAGTACTTC.

The CDR3 loop is CSADRGEAFF. The DNA of the CDR3 is TGCAGCGCCGACAGGGGTGAAGCTTTCTTT. The chain recombines TRBV29-1 with TRBJ1-1; TRBD1 agrees at 8 bases. J lost 7 bases, V lost 7 bases, and 2 bases had no gene match. The CDR3 contains 10 residues. CDR1 is SQVTM and CDR2 is ANQGSEA in the germline V gene.

The CDR3 protein is CASSLRSSGNTIYF. For the CDR3, the DNA is TGCGCCAGCAGCTTAAGGAGCTCTGGAAACACCATATATTTT. The chain links TRBV5-1 to TRBJ1-3; D not certain. V lost 2 bases, J lost 0 bases, and 6 bases lay in between. Germline CDR1 and CDR2: SGHRS and YFSETQ. This CDR3 spans 14 amino acids.

The rearrangement links TRBV12-5 to TRBJ2-1; a possible D gene is TRBD2 (5 bases). Germline CDR1 is LGHNT and CDR2 is FRNRAP. This CDR3 comprises 13 residues. Trimming left V 6 bases short and J 6 bases short, with 12 bases between. Written as DNA, the CDR3 is TGTGCTAGTGGGTACGGGATCCTCAATGAGCAGTTCTTC. Amino acids: CASGYGILNEQFF. The whole variable domain, filled in from reference TRBV12-5 and TRBJ2-1, reads DARVTQTPRHKVTEMGQEVTMRCQPILGHNTVFWYRQTMMQGLELLAYFRNRAPLDDSGMPKDRFSAEMPDATLATLKIQPSEPRDSAVYFCASGYGILNEQFFGPGTRLTVL.

A single count supports this clone. The chain links TRBV28 to TRBJ2-3; TRBD2 agrees at 10 bases. The CDR3 is 15 residues long. The germline V gene has CDR1 MDHEN and CDR2 SYDVKM. V dropped 6 bases and J dropped 1; count of bases not matched to a gene: 4. CDR3 protein: CASRKLAGRTDTQYF. DNA of the CDR3: TGTGCCAGCAGGAAACTAGCGGGACGCACAGATACGCAGTATTTT.

This clone was seen a handful of times. The chain couples TRBV27 to TRBJ2-7, with 9 bases lining up with TRBD1. Germline assignment: CDR1 MNHEY and CDR2 SMNVEV (reference sequence). There are 15 residues in the CDR3. The V gene end was trimmed by 3 bases and the J gene end by 5 bases; junction bases not matched to a gene: 8. CDR3 DNA sequence: TGTGCCAGCAGTTTTTTGGGACAGGGCTGGGACGAGCAGTACTTC. Its translation: CASSFLGQGWDEQYF.

This sequence joins TRBV6-6 and TRBJ2-7; TRBD2 agrees at 15 bases. CDR1 is MNHNY, CDR2 SVGAGI, per germline (reference sequence). J was trimmed by 0 bases and V by 11 bases; bases with no gene match: 5. CDR3 length: 15 amino acids. This CDR3 is CACGLAGGSSYEQYF. CDR3 coding DNA: TGTGCCTGCGGACTAGCGGGAGGGAGCTCCTACGAGCAGTACTTC.

The genes are TRBV29-1 and TRBJ1-5; tentatively, D is TRBD1 (5 bases). V lost 4 bases to trimming and J lost 0 bases, with 7 bases between them. The CDR3 runs to 13 residues. The germline gives CDR1 SQVTM, CDR2 ANQGSEA. In DNA form, the CDR3 reads TGCAGCGTTGGACAGAATAGCAATCAGCCCCAGCATTTT. As protein: CSVGQNSNQPQHF.

This clone was seen only a few times. The chain employs TRBV14 and TRBJ2-7, with 9 bases aligning to TRBD1. The CDR3 contains 13 residues. Unmatched junction bases numbered 5, after V lost 6 bases and J lost 5 bases. CDR1 is SGHDN, CDR2 FVKESK, per germline. DNA for the CDR3: TGTGCCAGCAGGAGGACAGGGGATCACGAGCAGTACTTC. Translation: CASRRTGDHEQYF.

V and J are TRBV9 and TRBJ2-5; D might be TRBD1 (6 bases). The CDR3 extends over 13 amino acids. In germline, CDR1 is SGDLS, CDR2 YYNGEE. V shed 0 bases and J shed 5 bases, with 8 bases lying between them. CDR3 sequence (DNA): TGTGCCAGCAGCGTAGGTCAGGGGGAGACCCAGTACTTC. Amino acids: CASSVGQGETQYF.

This clone was counted a single time. V and J are TRBV15 and TRBJ1-1; no reliable D call. The V end lost 2 bases, the J end lost 6 bases, and 10 bases lay between the germline ends. Germline values: CDR1 LNHNV, CDR2 YYDKDF (reference sequence). CDR3 length equals 13 residues. As DNA, the CDR3 is TGTGCCACCAGCAGAAGCCTCCTTGCTGAAGCTTTCTTT. This gives the protein CATSRSLLAEAFF.

V gene TRBV4-1 combines with J gene TRBJ2-7, with D perhaps matching TRBD2 (5 bases). Trimming removed 1 base from V and 6 bases from J, with 13 bases in between. Per the germline V gene, CDR1 is MGHRA and CDR2 is YSYEKL. There are 14 residues in the CDR3. Here the CDR3 DNA reads TGCGCCAGCAGCCAAGTGTCCCGGGCGGGCGAGCAGTACTTC. Translation: CASSQVSRAGEQYF.

This chain uses TRBV28 with TRBJ2-7; TRBD2 might be the D (5 bases). The germline gives CDR1 MDHEN, CDR2 SYDVKM. The CDR3 runs 14 residues. V was shortened by 8 bases and J by 3 bases, with 17 bases between the two germline ends. The CDR3 region has the DNA TGTGCCAGCCGATCATCGGCCGGGGTCTACGAGCAGTACTTC. This codes for CASRSSAGVYEQYF.

The V and J genes are TRBV7-2 and TRBJ2-1; D remains unclear. The CDR3 totals 18 residues. Per germline, CDR1 SGHTA and CDR2 FQGNSA. Trimming removed 5 bases at V and 1 base at J, with 21 bases between. CDR3 amino acids: CASSGPPGSVTSYNEQFF. Written as DNA, the CDR3 is TGTGCCAGCAGCGGCCCCCCTGGGTCCGTGACTTCCTACAATGAGCAGTTCTTC.